The rows below give T cell receptor beta chains drawn from one sample of a study of cytomegalovirus exposure and HLA in healthy donors. Produced via immunoSEQ multiplex PCR; TCRdb's table is partial and in-frame only. The table records 250,000 to 400,000 clones, roughly 90% of them present only once. The sample was PBMCs. These receptors were obtained from a man aged 25-40 years in good health and CMV-seronegative. Each CDR3 is given with its conserved first and last residue. D genes are given only for firm matches. The listing skips clone size in some rows; elsewhere it reads once, few, many or a size class.

cdr3_aa,cdr3_nt,cdr3_length,j_call,clone_size,d_call,v_call
CASSLAGSSPGGSYEQYF,TGTGCCAGCAGCTTAGCGGGATCCTCTCCTGGAGGGTCCTACGAGCAGTACTTC,18,TRBJ2-7,NA,NA,TRBV7-2
CSAQNYNEQFF,TGCAGTGCCCAAAACTACAATGAGCAGTTCTTC,11,TRBJ2-1,NA,NA,TRBV20-1
CASSESGRGREAFF,TGTGCCAGCAGTGAAAGCGGCAGGGGGCGCGAAGCTTTCTTT,14,TRBJ1-1,NA,TRBD1,TRBV25-1
CASSGVGGGISNQPQHF,TGTGCCAGCAGTGGGGTTGGAGGCGGAATTAGCAATCAGCCCCAGCATTTT,17,TRBJ1-5,few,NA,TRBV6-1
CASRSSGGINEQFF,TGTGCCAGCAGAAGTAGCGGGGGTATCAATGAGCAGTTCTTC,14,TRBJ2-1,NA,TRBD2,TRBV5-4
CASSRGGAGEQFF,TGTGCCAGCAGTCGCGGGGGGGCGGGTGAGCAGTTCTTC,13,TRBJ2-1,once,TRBD2,TRBV6-5
CASSANVQGANSPLHF,TGTGCCAGCAGCGCTAACGTGCAGGGGGCGAATTCACCCCTCCACTTT,16,TRBJ1-6,NA,TRBD1,TRBV7-9
CASSVASYNEQFF,TGTGCCAGCAGCGTAGCGTCCTACAATGAGCAGTTCTTC,13,TRBJ2-1,NA,NA,TRBV9
CASSLQGDQPQHF,TGTGCCAGCAGCTTACAGGGTGACCAGCCCCAGCATTTT,13,TRBJ1-5,NA,NA,TRBV7-9
CAISESGTEGEKLFF,TGTGCCATCAGTGAGTCAGGGACTGAGGGTGAAAAACTGTTTTTT,15,TRBJ1-4,NA,NA,TRBV10-3
CAWSLQGKFGTEAFF,TGTGCCTGGTCGTTACAGGGGAAGTTTGGCACTGAAGCTTTCTTT,15,TRBJ1-1,NA,TRBD1,TRBV30
CASSAKTSGMYEQYF,TGCGCCAGCAGCGCTAAGACTAGTGGGATGTACGAGCAGTACTTC,15,TRBJ2-7,NA,NA,TRBV10-2
CASNDRAKNIQYF,TGTGCCAGCAACGATAGAGCCAAAAACATTCAGTACTTC,13,TRBJ2-4,NA,NA,TRBV6-1
CASTVLNTGELFF,TGTGCCAGCACTGTCCTAAACACCGGGGAGCTGTTTTTT,13,TRBJ2-2,NA,NA,TRBV6-1
CASSFSGGGWGPRGTEAFF,TGCGCCAGCAGCTTTTCGGGAGGAGGTTGGGGCCCCCGTGGCACTGAAGCTTTCTTT,19,TRBJ1-1,NA,NA,TRBV5-1
CASSLEPGLIYTF,TGTGCCAGCAGTTTAGAACCGGGTCTCATCTACACCTTC,13,TRBJ1-2,NA,NA,TRBV27
CASSVGTGNEQYF,TGCGCCAGCAGTGTCGGGACAGGGAACGAGCAGTACTTC,13,TRBJ2-7,NA,TRBD1,TRBV4-1
CAWSALLGADSPLHF,TGTGCCTGGAGTGCCCTTCTGGGGGCTGATTCACCCCTCCACTTT,15,TRBJ1-6,few,NA,TRBV30
CAISDTGQGTGKQYF,TGTGCCATCAGTGACACAGGACAGGGAACGGGCAAGCAGTACTTC,15,TRBJ2-7,NA,TRBD1,TRBV10-3
CASTGGGELFF,TGTGCCAGCACGGGGGGAGGGGAGCTGTTTTTT,11,TRBJ2-2,few,TRBD2,TRBV7-2
CASSQGGPRGQYF,TGTGCCAGCAGTCAGGGAGGCCCAAGGGGGCAGTACTTC,13,TRBJ2-7,NA,NA,TRBV11-2
CASSRTGWDEKLFF,TGTGCCAGCTCAAGGACAGGTTGGGATGAAAAACTGTTTTTT,14,TRBJ1-4,NA,TRBD1,TRBV18
CASSRLAGVYNEQFF,TGTGCCAGCAGTCGTCTAGCGGGGGTTTACAATGAGCAGTTCTTC,15,TRBJ2-1,NA,TRBD2,TRBV28
CASSQDHGGRYTGELFF,TGCGCCAGCAGCCAAGATCACGGGGGTCGGTACACCGGGGAGCTGTTTTTT,17,TRBJ2-2,NA,NA,TRBV4-1
CASGGQGVVQETQYF,TGTGCCAGCGGGGGCCAGGGGGTAGTCCAAGAGACCCAGTACTTC,15,TRBJ2-5,once,TRBD1,TRBV2
CASSPGLVNYGYTF,TGTGCCAGCTCTCCCGGACTGGTAAACTATGGCTACACCTTC,14,TRBJ1-2,NA,NA,TRBV18
CASSPRVGQGYEQYF,TGTGCCAGCAGCCCCCGGGTGGGACAGGGCTACGAGCAGTACTTC,15,TRBJ2-7,NA,TRBD1,TRBV7-9
CASSQQDRGITNEKLFF,TGCGCCAGCAGCCAACAGGACAGGGGGATAACTAATGAAAAACTGTTTTTT,17,TRBJ1-4,NA,TRBD1,TRBV4-1
CASGWGPLEGTEQFF,TGTGCCAGTGGTTGGGGGCCACTAGAAGGAACTGAGCAGTTCTTC,15,TRBJ2-1,NA,NA,TRBV19
CASSRGTVKDGYTF,TGTGCCAGCTCGCGGGGGACGGTTAAGGATGGCTACACCTTC,14,TRBJ1-2,NA,NA,TRBV7-9
CASSFLPGQTPNYGYTF,TGTGCCAGTAGTTTTTTACCGGGACAGACCCCTAACTATGGCTACACCTTC,17,TRBJ1-2,NA,TRBD1,TRBV19
CASRARDTGGEKLFF,TGTGCCAGCAGAGCACGGGACACCGGCGGTGAAAAACTGTTTTTT,15,TRBJ1-4,NA,NA,TRBV2
CASSPGDTPYEQYF,TGTGCCAGCAGCCCTGGGGACACCCCCTACGAGCAGTACTTC,14,TRBJ2-7,once,NA,TRBV5-4
CASSRQPTDTQYF,TGTGCCAGCAGCAGACAGCCCACAGATACGCAGTATTTT,13,TRBJ2-3,few,NA,TRBV7-6
CASGVGHQNTEAFF,TGCGCCAGCGGCGTGGGGCACCAGAACACTGAAGCTTTCTTT,14,TRBJ1-1,NA,NA,TRBV5-1
CASSSPGQEREQYF,TGTGCCAGCAGCTCACCCGGACAGGAACGAGAGCAGTACTTC,14,TRBJ2-7,NA,TRBD1,TRBV7-9
CASSVGFGVIYEQYF,TGTGCCAGCAGCGTAGGTTTCGGGGTCATCTACGAGCAGTACTTC,15,TRBJ2-7,NA,NA,TRBV9
CASSLAWSGGFRTEAFF,TGTGCCAGCAGCTTAGCTTGGTCAGGGGGCTTTAGAACTGAAGCTTTCTTT,17,TRBJ1-1,once,TRBD1,TRBV7-8
CASSDTSGGAVNEQFF,TGCGCCAGCAGCGATACTAGCGGGGGGGCGGTGAATGAGCAGTTCTTC,16,TRBJ2-1,NA,TRBD2,TRBV5-1
CASSLAPGAYEQYF,TGTGCCAGCAGCTTAGCACCAGGGGCCTACGAGCAGTACTTC,14,TRBJ2-7,few,NA,TRBV7-8
CASSGGLADGEQYF,TGTGCCAGCAGCGGGGGACTAGCGGATGGCGAGCAGTACTTC,14,TRBJ2-7,NA,TRBD2,TRBV9
CASSPRTGQGNGANVLTF,TGCGCCAGCAGCCCTCGGACGGGACAGGGGAATGGGGCCAACGTCCTGACTTTC,18,TRBJ2-6,NA,TRBD1,TRBV4-3
CASSPSDPGGYEKLFF,TGTGCCAGCAGCCCATCTGACCCCGGGGGATATGAAAAACTGTTTTTT,16,TRBJ1-4,NA,NA,TRBV7-9
CASSFISSSYNEQFF,TGTGCCAGCAGCTTTATTTCCTCCTCCTACAATGAGCAGTTCTTC,15,TRBJ2-1,NA,NA,TRBV5-4
CASSVVANYGYTF,TGTGCCAGCAGCGTAGTAGCTAACTATGGCTACACCTTC,13,TRBJ1-2,NA,NA,TRBV9
CASREQGFNSPLHF,TGTGCCAGCAGGGAACAGGGATTCAATTCACCCCTCCACTTT,14,TRBJ1-6,few,NA,TRBV25-1
CASSPPRGNQETQYF,TGTGCCAGCTCACCACCTAGGGGGAACCAAGAGACCCAGTACTTC,15,TRBJ2-5,NA,NA,TRBV18
CASSYASGGSWLHEQYF,TGTGCCAGCAGCTACGCTAGCGGGGGGTCCTGGTTACACGAGCAGTACTTC,17,TRBJ2-7,NA,TRBD2,TRBV5-6
CASSQDHSSGANVLTF,TGCGCCAGCAGCCAAGATCATAGCTCTGGGGCCAACGTCCTGACTTTC,16,TRBJ2-6,NA,NA,TRBV4-3
CASSVTGNTEAFF,TGTGCCAGCAGCGTCACAGGGAACACTGAAGCTTTCTTT,13,TRBJ1-1,NA,NA,TRBV11-3
CASSSRTGNTIYF,TGTGCCAGCAGCTCACGGACAGGAAACACCATATATTTT,13,TRBJ1-3,NA,NA,TRBV7-2
CASSRDKRNYGYTF,TGTGCCAGCAGTCGGGACAAAAGGAACTATGGCTACACCTTC,14,TRBJ1-2,NA,NA,TRBV6-1
CASSPWTGPEAFF,TGTGCCAGTAGTCCGTGGACAGGGCCTGAAGCTTTCTTT,13,TRBJ1-1,once,TRBD1,TRBV19